The 4 T cell receptor beta chains listed next were all sequenced from one sample in a study of T cell clonotyping in hematopoietic cell transplantation. The time point here: recipient sample about 28 days before transplant, after cytoreduction. TCRdb keeps only in-frame clones here, not all; method: immunoSEQ multiplex PCR. The repertoire includes some 2,000 clones, approximately 93% of them detected once, and about 3% sits in the top ten. This specimen consisted of peripheral blood mononuclear cells, obtained before stem cell transplant. The receptors come from a woman between 50 and 59 years old with acute myeloid leukemia. Some clones in this sample may be carry-over from other donors' samples.

This clone was counted once. The chain is built from TRBV5-6 and TRBJ1-1; maybe TRBD1 (5 bases). This CDR3 is 15 amino acids long. Germline-derived CDR1 and CDR2 are SGHDT and YYEEEE. The V and J ends lost 0 bases and 0 bases respectively, with 9 bases between them. The CDR3 reads CASSLVGGMNTEAFF. CDR3 coding DNA: TGTGCCAGCAGCTTGGTTGGGGGGATGAACACTGAAGCTTTCTTT. Together with reference TRBV5-6 and TRBJ1-1, the CDR3 gives the full variable domain: DAGVTQSPTHLIKTRGQQVTLRCSPKSGHDTVSWYQQALGQGPQFIFQYYEEEERQRGNFPDRFSGHQFPNYSSELNVNALLLGDSALYLCASSLVGGMNTEAFFGQGTRLTVV.

This chain joins TRBV19 and TRBJ2-2; D ambiguous. Per germline, CDR1 LNHDA and CDR2 SQIVND (reference sequence). The CDR3 covers 13 residues. V was shortened by 2 bases and J by 9 bases, with 10 bases between the two germline ends. CDR3 coding DNA: TGTGCCAGTAGTATACTGGGTTCTCGGGAGCTGTTTTTT. Its translation is CASSILGSRELFF.

V usage is TRBV6-5 and J usage is TRBJ1-1; 7 bases agree with TRBD1. Germline CDR1 and CDR2: MNHEY and SVGAGI. The J segment lost 1 base and the V segment lost 6 bases, leaving 2 bases of the junction unmatched. The CDR3 totals 13 residues. CDR3 DNA: TGTGCCAGCAGAAGGACAGGGAACACTGAAGCTTTCTTT. Translation gives CASRRTGNTEAFF.

The chain combines TRBV11-2 with TRBJ2-5; 9 nucleotides agree with TRBD2. The J call may not be correct, given that the DNA end is closer to TRBJ2-7. Germline CDR1 and CDR2: SGHAT and FQNNGV. The CDR3 extends over 13 amino acids. This chain's CDR3 is CASLSSGADEQYF. The CDR3 bases are TGTGCCAGCTTATCTAGCGGGGCTGACGAGCAGTACTTC.